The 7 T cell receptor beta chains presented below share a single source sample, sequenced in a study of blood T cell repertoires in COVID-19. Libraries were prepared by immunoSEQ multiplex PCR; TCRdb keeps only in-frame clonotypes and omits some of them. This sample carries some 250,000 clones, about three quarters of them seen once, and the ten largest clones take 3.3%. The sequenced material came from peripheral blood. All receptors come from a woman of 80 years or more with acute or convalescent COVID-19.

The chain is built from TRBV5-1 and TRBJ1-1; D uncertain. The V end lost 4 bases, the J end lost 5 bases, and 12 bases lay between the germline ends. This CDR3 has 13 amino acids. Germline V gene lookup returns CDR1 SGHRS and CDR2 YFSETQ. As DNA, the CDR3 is TGCGCCAGCAGCATACTCCCGGGGACTGAAGCTTTCTTT. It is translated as CASSILPGTEAFF.

The CDR3 protein is CASRPRLAGVKYQETQYF. The CDR3, as DNA: TGTGCCAGCAGACCTAGACTAGCGGGGGTCAAGTACCAAGAGACCCAGTACTTC. The V gene is TRBV3-1 (or the pseudogene TRBV3-2), the J gene TRBJ2-5; TRBD2 matches 12 bases. V lost 6 bases and J lost 0; bases outside the gene matches: 11. CDR1 and CDR2 from the germline V gene are LGHDT and YNNKEL (reference sequence). The CDR3 loop spans 18 amino acids.

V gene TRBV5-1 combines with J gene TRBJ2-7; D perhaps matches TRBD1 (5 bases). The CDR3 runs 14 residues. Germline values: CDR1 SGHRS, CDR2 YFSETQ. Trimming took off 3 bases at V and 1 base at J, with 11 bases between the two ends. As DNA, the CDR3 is TGCGCCAGCAGCTCAGACAGCCCATCCTACGAGCAGTACTTC. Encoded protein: CASSSDSPSYEQYF.

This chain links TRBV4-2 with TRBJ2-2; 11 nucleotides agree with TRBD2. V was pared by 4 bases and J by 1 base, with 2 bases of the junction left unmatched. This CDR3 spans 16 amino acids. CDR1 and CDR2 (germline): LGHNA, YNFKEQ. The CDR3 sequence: CASSRGLAGNTGELFF. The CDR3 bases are TGTGCCAGCAGCCGTGGACTAGCGGGGAACACCGGGGAGCTGTTTTTT.

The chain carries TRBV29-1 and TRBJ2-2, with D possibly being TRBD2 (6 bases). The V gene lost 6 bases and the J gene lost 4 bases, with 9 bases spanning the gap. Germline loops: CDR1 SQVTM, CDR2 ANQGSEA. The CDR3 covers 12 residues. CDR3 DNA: TGCAGCGTGACCGGGAGCACCGGGGAGCTGTTTTTT. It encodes CSVTGSTGELFF.

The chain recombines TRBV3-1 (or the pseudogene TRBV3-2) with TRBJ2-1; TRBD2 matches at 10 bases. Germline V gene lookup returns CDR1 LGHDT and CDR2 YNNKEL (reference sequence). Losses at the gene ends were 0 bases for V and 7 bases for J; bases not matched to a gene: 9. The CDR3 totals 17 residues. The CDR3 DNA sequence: TGTGCCAGCAGCCAAGATGTAGGGCTAGCGGGAGCGAATGAGCAGTTCTTC. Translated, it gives CASSQDVGLAGANEQFF.

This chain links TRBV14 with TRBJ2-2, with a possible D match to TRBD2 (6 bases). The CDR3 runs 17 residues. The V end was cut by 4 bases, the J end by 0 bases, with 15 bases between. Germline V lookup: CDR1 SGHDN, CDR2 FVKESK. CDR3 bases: TGTGCCAGCAGCCCCCCCCCGAGGGAGGCGAACACCGGGGAGCTGTTTTTT. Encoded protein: CASSPPPREANTGELFF.